These T cell receptor beta chains were read from a single sample in a study of beta chain features in type 1 diabetes. Measured with immunoSEQ multiplex PCR; TCRdb has only the in-frame clones, and not every one. Here the sample spans over 700,000 clones, roughly 16% being singletons. Source material: naive CD4+ T cells from blood. The receptors here all came from a woman between 18 and 29 years old in good health. The CDR3 runs from the conserved cysteine through the conserved F or W. The order of the fields is V gene, J gene, CDR3 protein.

TRBV7-2,TRBJ2-7,CASSLGGRSYEQYF
TRBV6-5,TRBJ2-2,CASRIDRGAGELFF
TRBV10-3,TRBJ2-1,CAIRKTSGKNSYNEQFF
TRBV6-1,TRBJ2-7,CASSGTGSVRSSYEQYF
TRBV7-2,TRBJ2-1,CASSPRTSGEKFF
TRBV10-3,TRBJ2-1,CAISHSSGSHSEQFF
TRBV5-4,TRBJ2-5,CASSPPGGGEGETQYF
TRBV14,TRBJ2-5,CASSQGQRETQYF
TRBV29-1,TRBJ2-6,CSVEAGGTSGANVLTF
TRBV4-3,TRBJ2-1,CASSQEWQGLEQFF
TRBV7-6,TRBJ2-5,CASSLEGGLRVTQYF
TRBV6-1,TRBJ2-1,CASSESGLAGRSEQFF
TRBV2,TRBJ1-2,CASSDQGARGYGYTF
TRBV2,TRBJ2-1,CASSQSGAAGSEQFF
TRBV6-6,TRBJ2-5,CASSQGQRETQYF
TRBV7-2,TRBJ2-2,CASSFFQADTGELFF
TRBV5-4,TRBJ1-2,CASSFHRGVNYGYTF
TRBV14,TRBJ1-1,CASSQLPGTQGAFF
TRBV7-2,TRBJ2-5,CASSSNGAGVQETQYF
TRBV19,TRBJ2-5,CATSGNQETQYF
TRBV10-3,TRBJ2-1,CAISAISGDNEQFF
TRBV28,TRBJ1-5,CASSSPGQINQPQHF
TRBV14,TRBJ1-1,CASSQQLNTEAFF
TRBV11-2,TRBJ2-7,CASSVTSGSYYEQYF
TRBV2,TRBJ1-2,CASSEATGSNYGYTF
TRBV19,TRBJ2-1,CASRYSGTNNEQFF
TRBV18,TRBJ2-1,CASSPPSGTENNEQFF
TRBV5-1,TRBJ2-3,CASSLSVAVADTQYF
TRBV7-8,TRBJ2-2,CASSFPTNTGELFF
TRBV18,TRBJ2-1,CASSWTSEEDEQFF
TRBV9,TRBJ2-5,CASSVSPGERETQYF